This T cell receptor (beta chain) was obtained from a study of T cell changes during pregnancy in multiple sclerosis. Data came from immunoSEQ multiplex PCR; TCRdb stores just in-frame clones and leaves some out. The table has 60,000 to 85,000 clones, approximately 91% seen once. The TCR comes from a female donor with multiple sclerosis, enrolled in a pregnancy study. This material consisted of peripheral blood, taken in the second trimester of pregnancy.

The CDR3 sequence is CASSLLLAAYNEQFF. The CDR3, as DNA: TGTGCCAGCAGCTTACTGCTAGCGGCTTACAATGAGCAGTTCTTC. This rearrangement joins TRBV7-6 to TRBJ2-1; 7 bases are shared with TRBD2. Germline V gene sequence: CDR1 SGHVS, CDR2 FNYEAQ. The CDR3 is made up of 15 amino acids. V lost 2 bases to trimming and J lost 4 bases; unmatched junction nucleotides: 5. The variable domain in full, completed from reference TRBV7-6 and TRBJ2-1, reads GAGVSQSPRYKVTKRGQDVALRCDPISGHVSLYWYRQALGQGPEFLTYFNYEAQQDKSGLPNDRFSAERPEGSISTLTIQRTEQRDSAMYRCASSLLLAAYNEQFFGPGTRLTVL.